The 27 T cell receptor beta chains listed next were all sequenced from one sample in a study of identifying expanded T cells in peripheral blood. Data came from immunoSEQ multiplex PCR; TCRdb stores just in-frame clones and leaves some out. The sample consists of about 80,000 clones, 84% of them appearing once. Sequences were obtained from blood. The source is a person between 18 and 70 years old in good health.

Details on this clone: One end of the junction does not line up with germline, which may come from a read error. The chain has TRBV7-7 and TRBJ2-5, with D perhaps matching TRBD1 (6 bases). The CDR3 contains 13 residues. Germline V lookup: CDR1 SSHAT, CDR2 FNYEAQ (reference sequence). CDR3 loop: CASSLDRQETQYF. Here the CDR3 DNA reads TGTGCTAGCAGCTTAGACAGGCAAGAGACCCAGTACTTC.

The V call is TRBV7-9, the J call TRBJ2-1; 7 positions agree with TRBD1. There are 12 residues in the CDR3. The junction had 7 bases not matched to a gene; V was cut back by 5 bases and J by 12 bases. Germline-derived CDR1 and CDR2 are SEHNR and FQNEAQ (reference sequence). The CDR3 bases are TGTGCCAGCAGCGACGACAGGGACCCGCAGTTCTTC. Its protein is CASSDDRDPQFF.

This chain connects TRBV25-1 to TRBJ2-6; D is unclear. V was clipped by 10 bases and J by 0 bases, with 10 bases between them. There are 14 residues in the CDR3. Germline lookup yields CDR1 MGHDK and CDR2 SYGVNS. The CDR3 coding sequence is TGTGCCACCAGACATACCTCTGGGGCCAACGTCCTGACTTTC. Protein sequence: CATRHTSGANVLTF.

CDR3 nucleotide sequence: TGTGCCAGCAGGCGGGCCTACGAGCAGTACTTC. Amino acids: CASRRAYEQYF. The genes are TRBV28 and TRBJ2-7; D might be TRBD2 (5 bases). The CDR3 runs to 11 residues. The V end lost 6 bases, the J end lost 2 bases, and 5 bases lay between the germline ends. Germline-derived CDR1 and CDR2 are MDHEN and SYDVKM.

The chain combines TRBV7-2 with TRBJ2-1, with D possibly called TRBD1 or TRBD2 (5 bases each). The germline V and J ends were trimmed by 2 bases and 0 bases, with 11 bases remaining between them. The CDR3 is 16 amino acids. In germline, CDR1 is SGHTA, CDR2 FQGNSA. The CDR3 coding sequence is TGTGCCAGCAGCTTAAGGGCAGGGAGCTCCTACAATGAGCAGTTCTTC. This sequence encodes CASSLRAGSSYNEQFF.

The rearrangement uses TRBV19 and TRBJ1-2; the match to TRBD1 covers 7 bases. V trimming: 3 bases; J trimming: 3 bases; junction bases outside the gene matches: 4. The V gene's germline CDR1 is LNHDA and CDR2 SQIVND (reference sequence). The CDR3 loop spans 14 amino acids. CDR3 residues: CASSIPDRDYGYTF. The CDR3 DNA reads TGTGCCAGTAGTATCCCCGACAGGGACTATGGCTACACCTTC.

The rearrangement joins TRBV4-2 to TRBJ1-1; D unresolved. The CDR3 contains 13 residues. Germline CDR1 reads LGHNA; CDR2 reads YNFKEQ. Trimming pared 1 base from V and 9 bases from J, leaving 12 bases between. The CDR3 DNA reads TGTGCCAGCAGCCAAGCGCGAGGACTGAAAGCTTTCTTT. Residues: CASSQARGLKAFF.

CDR3 DNA: TGTGCCAGCAGCTTAGCGCTCGGATTCCACTATTTT. Its translation is CASSLALGFHYF. The V and J genes are TRBV7-9 and TRBJ2-3, with D unresolved. The CDR3 totals 12 residues. V shed 0 bases and J shed 15 bases, with 13 bases lying between them. Germline V gives CDR1 SEHNR, CDR2 FQNEAQ (reference sequence).

The V and J genes are TRBV7-2 and TRBJ1-2; TRBD1 agrees at 8 bases. Per germline, CDR1 SGHTA and CDR2 FQGNSA. The CDR3 has 14 residues. J lost 4 bases, V lost 5 bases, and 6 bases had no gene match. Written as DNA, the CDR3 is TGTGCCAGCAGCCCCGGACAGGGCCCCTATGGCTACACCTTC. It is translated as CASSPGQGPYGYTF.

The chain recombines TRBV5-4 with TRBJ1-4; D uncertain. The CDR3 sequence is 13 residues long. V lost 3 bases and J 8 bases, leaving 11 bases between the germline ends. The germline gives CDR1 SGHNT, CDR2 YYREEE (reference sequence). The CDR3 DNA sequence: TGTGCCAGCAGCTCCCAATATGGCGAAAAACTGTTTTTT. Translation gives CASSSQYGEKLFF.

This clone was seen only a few times. This chain connects TRBV28 to TRBJ1-1; 12 bases fit TRBD1. V shed 2 bases, J shed 6 bases, and the junction held 4 bases outside the gene matches. Germline V gene data show CDR1 as MDHEN and CDR2 as SYDVKM. There are 15 residues in the CDR3. The CDR3 bases are TGTGCCAGCAGTTTAGGGGACAGGGGGCTCTCTGAAGCTTTCTTT. It is translated as CASSLGDRGLSEAFF.

This rearrangement joins TRBV18 to TRBJ2-7, with TRBD1 matching 10 bases. The length of the CDR3 is 15 residues. Germline CDR1 is KGHSH and CDR2 is LQKENI. V lost 0 bases, J lost 2 bases, and 1 base stayed unmatched. The CDR3 DNA reads TGTGCCAGCTCACCACCAGGGACAGGGGCCTACGAGCAGTACTTC. Translation gives CASSPPGTGAYEQYF.

The gene calls are TRBV5-4 and TRBJ1-2; 8 positions match TRBD1. V shed 5 bases and J 0 bases; nucleotides not matched to a gene: 12. The CDR3 covers 17 residues. Germline CDR1 SGHNT, CDR2 YYREEE (reference sequence). CDR3 residues: CASRKPGQGRSNYGYTF. The CDR3 DNA sequence: TGTGCCAGCAGAAAACCTGGACAGGGTCGATCTAACTATGGCTACACCTTC.

V and J are TRBV29-1 and TRBJ1-1; the match to TRBD1 covers 9 bases. V gave up 5 bases and J gave up 11 bases; unmatched junction bases: 12. The CDR3 extends over 13 amino acids. CDR1 and CDR2 from the germline V gene are SQVTM and ANQGSEA. The CDR3 DNA is TGCAGCGTTACGAGTAACAGGGGGCGCGGGGCTTTCTTT. The encoded protein is CSVTSNRGRGAFF.

This clone was recorded once. CDR3 sequence reads: CASSYLDGGGNTIYF. The CDR3 DNA reads TGTGCCAGCAGTTACCTAGACGGGGGAGGAAACACCATATATTTT. The gene calls are TRBV6-5 and TRBJ1-3; tentatively, D is TRBD1 (5 bases). This CDR3 is 15 amino acids long. Germline V gene data show CDR1 as MNHEY and CDR2 as SVGAGI. The ends were cut back, 2 bases at V and 4 bases at J, with 12 bases in the middle.

The sample holds one count of this clone. The chain joins TRBV5-1 to TRBJ1-5; perhaps TRBD1 as D (6 bases). CDR1 is SGHRS and CDR2 is YFSETQ in the germline V gene. The CDR3 totals 13 residues. V lost 5 bases and J 3 bases, leaving 9 bases between the germline ends. CDR3 region: CASRGDNNQPQHF. In DNA form, the CDR3 reads TGCGCCAGCAGGGGGGACAACAATCAGCCCCAGCATTTT.

This sequence joins TRBV5-8 and TRBJ1-4; weak D call: TRBD1 (5 bases). The length of the CDR3 is 15 residues. Trimming took off 4 bases at V and 6 bases at J, with 16 bases between the two ends. Germline lookup yields CDR1 SGHTS and CDR2 YDEGEE. The CDR3 region is CASSRGRGEDEKLFF. CDR3 nucleotide sequence: TGTGCCAGCAGCAGGGGACGAGGGGAGGATGAAAAACTGTTTTTT.

The chain employs TRBV19 and TRBJ2-7, with D unclear. This CDR3 spans 14 amino acids. From germline, CDR1 is LNHDA and CDR2 SQIVND (reference sequence). The V end was cut by 5 bases, the J end by 0 bases, with 11 bases between. The CDR3 bases are TGTGCCAGTAGTCTAGGACGGTACTCCTACGAGCAGTACTTC. Its translation is CASSLGRYSYEQYF.

The chain is built from TRBV27 and TRBJ2-7, with 9 bases aligning to TRBD2. V trimming: 5 bases; J trimming: 5 bases; junction bases outside the gene matches: 10. Germline CDR1 reads MNHEY; CDR2 reads SMNVEV (reference sequence). CDR3 size: 15 residues. The CDR3 nucleotides read TGTGCCAGCAGTCACACCATAGCGGGAGTCGACGAGCAGTACTTC. Translation gives CASSHTIAGVDEQYF.

The genes are TRBV6-4 and TRBJ2-1; D could derive from TRBD1 or TRBD2 (5 bases each). V shed 6 bases and J shed 8 bases, with 14 bases lying between them. Germline lookup yields CDR1 MRHNA and CDR2 SNTAGT. The CDR3 extends over 13 amino acids. CDR3 nucleotides: TGTGCCAGCAGCTTGGACCGAGGGGATGAGCAGTTCTTC. Residues: CASSLDRGDEQFF.

The chain employs TRBV2 and TRBJ1-4; D gene ambiguous. Germline CDR1 SNHLY, CDR2 FYNNEI. V gave up 8 bases and J gave up 4 bases, with 14 bases separating them. The CDR3 length is 14 residues. The CDR3 DNA follows: TGTGCCAGCCACCCGGCGGTGGGTAATGAAAAACTGTTTTTT. Amino acid sequence: CASHPAVGNEKLFF.

J is TRBJ1-1 and V is TRBV7-9; 8 nucleotides align to TRBD1. Germline trimming cut 5 bases from V and 4 bases from J; bases unmatched to any gene: 12. Germline CDR1 and CDR2: SEHNR and FQNEAQ (reference sequence). CDR3 length equals 16 residues. DNA for the CDR3: TGTGCCAGCAGCCCCCACAGGGGGTCTTCGGGCACTGAAGCTTTCTTT. This sequence encodes CASSPHRGSSGTEAFF.

V and J are TRBV7-9 and TRBJ2-1, with D uncertain. The V and J ends lost 2 bases and 9 bases respectively, with 5 bases between them. The germline V gene encodes CDR1 SEHNR and CDR2 FQNEAQ (reference sequence). The length of the CDR3 is 11 residues. CDR3 residues: CASSLMVEQFF. The CDR3 coding sequence is TGTGCCAGCAGCTTAATGGTTGAGCAGTTCTTC.

The chain combines TRBV7-9 with TRBJ1-4; maybe TRBD1 (5 bases). The length of the CDR3 is 14 residues. V lost 6 bases and J lost 4, with 12 bases in between. The germline V gene encodes CDR1 SEHNR and CDR2 FQNEAQ (reference sequence). For the CDR3, the DNA is TGTGCCAGCAGTCCTCGACAGTATAATGAAAAACTGTTTTTT. It is translated as CASSPRQYNEKLFF.

The J gene is TRBJ2-2, the V gene TRBV4-1; 8 nucleotides agree with TRBD1. Germline loops: CDR1 MGHRA, CDR2 YSYEKL. The V segment lost 7 bases and the J segment 6 bases; nucleotides outside the gene matches: 10. The CDR3 is made up of 15 amino acids. CDR3 sequence reads: CASTRGQGFAGELFF. CDR3 DNA: TGCGCCAGCACCCGTGGACAGGGTTTCGCCGGGGAGCTGTTTTTT.

V is TRBV13 and J is TRBJ2-7; perhaps TRBD1 as D (6 bases). The CDR3 has 13 amino acids. V lost 2 bases to trimming and J lost 4 bases, with 9 bases between them. Germline V gene sequence: CDR1 PRHDT, CDR2 FYEKMQ (reference sequence). CDR3 sequence: CASSLQGTYEQYF. The CDR3, as DNA: TGTGCCAGCAGCTTACAGGGGACGTACGAGCAGTACTTC.

The gene calls are TRBV29-1 and TRBJ2-6; D gene ambiguous. The V end lost 4 bases, the J end lost 0 bases, and 16 bases lay between the germline ends. The CDR3 consists of 17 residues. The germline V gene encodes CDR1 SQVTM and CDR2 ANQGSEA. The CDR3 here is CSVGWRTHSSGANVLTF. The CDR3 DNA sequence: TGCAGCGTTGGGTGGCGGACCCACAGCTCTGGGGCCAACGTCCTGACTTTC.